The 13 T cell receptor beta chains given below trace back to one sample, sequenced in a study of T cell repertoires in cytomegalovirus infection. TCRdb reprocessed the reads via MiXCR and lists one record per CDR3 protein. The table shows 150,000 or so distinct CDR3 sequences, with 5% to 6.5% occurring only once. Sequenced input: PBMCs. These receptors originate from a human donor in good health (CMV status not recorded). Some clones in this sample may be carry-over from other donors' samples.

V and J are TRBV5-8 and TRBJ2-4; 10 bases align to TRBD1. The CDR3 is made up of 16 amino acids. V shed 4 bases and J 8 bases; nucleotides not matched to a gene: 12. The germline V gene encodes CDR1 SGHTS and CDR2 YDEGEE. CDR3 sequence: CASSRGQGPRGDIQYF. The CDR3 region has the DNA TGTGCCAGCAGCCGGGGACAGGGGCCGCGTGGTGACATTCAGTACTTC. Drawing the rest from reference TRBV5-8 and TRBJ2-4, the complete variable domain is EAGVTQSPTHLIKTRGQQATLRCSPISGHTSVYWYQQALGLGLQFLLWYDEGEERNRGNFPPRFSGRQFPNYSSELNVNALELEDSALYLCASSRGQGPRGDIQYFGAGTRLSVL.

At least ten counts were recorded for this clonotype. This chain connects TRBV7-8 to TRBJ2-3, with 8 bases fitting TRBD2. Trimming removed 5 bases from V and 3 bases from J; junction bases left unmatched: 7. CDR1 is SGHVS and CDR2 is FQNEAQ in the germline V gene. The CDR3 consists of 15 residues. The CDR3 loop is CASSPGTRGTDTQYF. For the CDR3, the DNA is TGTGCCAGCAGCCCCGGGACTAGGGGAACAGATACGCAGTATTTT. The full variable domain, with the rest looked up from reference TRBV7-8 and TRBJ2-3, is GAGVSQSPRYKVAKRGQDVALRCDPISGHVSLFWYQQALGQGPEFLTYFQNEAQLDKSGLPSDRFFAERPEGSVSTLKIQRTQQEDSAVYLCASSPGTRGTDTQYFGPGTRLTVL.

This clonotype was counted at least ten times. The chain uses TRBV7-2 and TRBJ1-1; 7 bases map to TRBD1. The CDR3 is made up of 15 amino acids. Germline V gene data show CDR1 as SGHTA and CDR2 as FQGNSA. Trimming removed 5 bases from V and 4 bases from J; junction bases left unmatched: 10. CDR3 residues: CASSARQGRGTEAFF. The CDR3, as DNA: TGTGCCAGCAGCGCCCGACAGGGTCGGGGCACTGAAGCTTTCTTT.

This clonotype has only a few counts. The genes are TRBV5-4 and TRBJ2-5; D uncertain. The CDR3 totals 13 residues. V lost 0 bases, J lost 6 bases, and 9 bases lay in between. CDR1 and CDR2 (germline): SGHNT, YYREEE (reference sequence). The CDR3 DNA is TGTGCCAGCAGCTTGGCGGACGGCCAGACCCAGTACTTC. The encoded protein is CASSLADGQTQYF. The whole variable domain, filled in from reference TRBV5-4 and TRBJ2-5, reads ETGVTQSPTHLIKTRGQQVTLRCSSQSGHNTVSWYQQALGQGPQFIFQYYREEENGRGNFPPRFSGLQFPNYSSELNVNALELDDSALYLCASSLADGQTQYFGPGTRLLVL.

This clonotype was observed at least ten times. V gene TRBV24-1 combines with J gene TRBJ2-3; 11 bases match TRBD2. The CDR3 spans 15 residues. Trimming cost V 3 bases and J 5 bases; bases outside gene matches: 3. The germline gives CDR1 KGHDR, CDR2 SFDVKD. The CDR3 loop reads CATSDVTSGGDTQYF. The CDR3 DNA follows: TGTGCCACCAGTGATGTTACTAGCGGGGGAGATACGCAGTATTTT.

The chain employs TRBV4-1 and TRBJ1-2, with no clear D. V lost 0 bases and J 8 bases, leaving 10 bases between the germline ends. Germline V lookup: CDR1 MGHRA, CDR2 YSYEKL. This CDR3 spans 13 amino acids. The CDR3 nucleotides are TGCGCCAGCAGCCAAGACGGTTGGAAAGGCTACACCTTC. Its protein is CASSQDGWKGYTF.

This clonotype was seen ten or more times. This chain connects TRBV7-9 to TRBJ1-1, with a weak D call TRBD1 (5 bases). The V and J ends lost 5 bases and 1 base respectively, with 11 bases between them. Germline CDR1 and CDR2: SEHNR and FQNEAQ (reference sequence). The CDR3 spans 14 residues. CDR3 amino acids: CASSQDSTNTEAFF. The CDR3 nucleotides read TGTGCCAGCAGCCAAGACAGTACGAACACTGAAGCTTTCTTT. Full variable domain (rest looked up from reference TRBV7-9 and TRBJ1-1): DTGVSQNPRHKITKRGQNVTFRCDPISEHNRLYWYRQTLGQGPEFLTYFQNEAQLEKSRLLSDRFSAERPKGSFSTLEIQRTEQGDSAMYLCASSQDSTNTEAFFGQGTRLTVV.

CDR3 amino acids: CASSVEGGAVDTEAFF. CDR3 bases: TGTGCCAGCAGTGTCGAGGGGGGGGCGGTGGACACTGAAGCTTTCTTT. The chain is built from TRBV6-4 and TRBJ1-1; D may be TRBD1 (6 bases). CDR1 MRHNA and CDR2 SNTAGT come from the germline V gene. This CDR3 region has 16 residues. The V end lost 4 bases, the J end lost 3 bases, and 18 bases lay between the germline ends.

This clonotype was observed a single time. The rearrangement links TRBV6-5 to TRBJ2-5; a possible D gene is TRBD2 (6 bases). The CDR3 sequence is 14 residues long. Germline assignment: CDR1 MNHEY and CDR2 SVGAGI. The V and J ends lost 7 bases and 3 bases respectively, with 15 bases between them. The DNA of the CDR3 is TGTGCCAGCATGGGCGGGGTGCTCAAAGAGACCCAGTACTTC. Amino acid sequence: CASMGGVLKETQYF.

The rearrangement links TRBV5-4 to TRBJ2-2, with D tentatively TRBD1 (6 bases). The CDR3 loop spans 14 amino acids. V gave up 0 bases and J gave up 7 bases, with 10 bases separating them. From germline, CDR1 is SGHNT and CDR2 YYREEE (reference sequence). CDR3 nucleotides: TGTGCCAGCAGCTTGGTGGGGGCGGACGGGGAGCTGTTTTTT. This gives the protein CASSLVGADGELFF.

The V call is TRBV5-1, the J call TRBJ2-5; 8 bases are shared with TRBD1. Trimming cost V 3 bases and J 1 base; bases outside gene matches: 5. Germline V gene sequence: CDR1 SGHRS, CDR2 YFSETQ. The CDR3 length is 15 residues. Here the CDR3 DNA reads TGCGCCAGCAGCTCAGGGACAGGAACCCAAGAGACCCAGTACTTC. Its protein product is CASSSGTGTQETQYF.

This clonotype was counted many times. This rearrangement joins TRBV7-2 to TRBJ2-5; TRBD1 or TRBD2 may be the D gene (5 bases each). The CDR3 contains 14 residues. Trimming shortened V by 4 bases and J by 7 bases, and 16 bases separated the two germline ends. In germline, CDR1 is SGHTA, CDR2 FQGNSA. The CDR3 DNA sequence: TGTGCCAGCAGCTCGGGACCGCCCCCAGGGACCCAGTACTTC. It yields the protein CASSSGPPPGTQYF.

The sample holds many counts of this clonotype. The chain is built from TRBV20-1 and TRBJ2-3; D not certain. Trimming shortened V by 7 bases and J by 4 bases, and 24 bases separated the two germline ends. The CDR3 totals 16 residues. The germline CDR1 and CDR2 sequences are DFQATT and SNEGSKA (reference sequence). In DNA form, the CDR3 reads TGCAGTGTTAGCCGGGCCACGACCGTAGGACCAGATACGCAGTATTTT. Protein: CSVSRATTVGPDTQYF.